This T cell receptor (beta chain) was retrieved from a study of T cells in Graves' hyperthyroidism and ophthalmopathy. In this sample, this clonotype turned up many times. Any patient presenting with uncontrolled infection, other autoimmune disease, pregnancy or lactation was left out. There were TCR beta CDR3 regions amplified from RNA transcripts. When the TCR CDR3 underwent first-round RT-PCR, the HTBI primer set was used. TCRdb itself ran the multiplex PCR reads through MiXCR, one entry per CDR3 protein. The sample carries about 52,000 distinct CDR3 sequences, 48% recorded once. V lost 4 bases and J lost 5; bases outside the gene matches: 8. The CDR3 loop spans 15 amino acids. Looked up from germline, CDR1 is LGHNA and CDR2 is YSLEER.

The V gene is TRBV4-3, the J gene TRBJ2-5; 9 nucleotides line up with TRBD1. The sequence derives from a woman in her 50s with Graves' ophthalmopathy. Material for sequencing was blood. The CDR3 sequence is CASSRLQGAGETQYF. The CDR3 region has the DNA TGCGCCAGCAGCCGCTTACAGGGGGCTGGGGAGACCCAGTACTTC.